What follows is one TCR beta chain and its context. This entry is derived from a study of control samples from healthy donors and cancer patients. Only in-frame clones appear in the TCRdb table, and some are missing; sequencing was by immunoSEQ multiplex PCR. Of 65,000 to 90,000 clones in the sample, approximately 94% were seen once. The CDR3 has 12 amino acids. With 6 bases removed from V and 2 bases from J, the gap between germline ends came to 5 bases. The germline V gene has CDR1 LNHDA and CDR2 SQIVND (reference sequence). V is TRBV19 and J is TRBJ1-3; D remains unclear. The source of this sequence is a woman aged 25 to 45 in good health. Sequencing was done on a sample of blood. The CDR3 is CASRDPGNTIYF. The CDR3 DNA reads TGTGCCAGTAGGGACCCTGGAAACACCATATATTTT.